Below are 16 T cell receptor beta chains sequenced from a single sample in a study of control samples from healthy donors and cancer patients. Produced via immunoSEQ multiplex PCR; TCRdb's table is partial and in-frame only. The table records some 100,000 clones, around 89% of them present only once. Material: blood. The receptors come from a woman aged 50 to 65 in good health.

This chain links TRBV9 with TRBJ2-5; D may be TRBD1 (5 bases). Germline V CDR1 and CDR2: SGDLS, YYNGEE. The V gene lost 3 bases and the J gene lost 2 bases, with 14 bases spanning the gap. The CDR3 has 15 amino acids. The CDR3 protein is CASSAFPTAQETQYF. CDR3 DNA sequence: TGTGCCAGCAGCGCGTTCCCGACAGCTCAAGAGACCCAGTACTTC.

The J gene is TRBJ2-1, the V gene TRBV2; maybe TRBD1 (5 bases). Germline assignment: CDR1 SNHLY and CDR2 FYNNEI. This CDR3 is 13 amino acids long. Deletions cut 5 bases from V and 4 bases from J, with 9 bases between. The CDR3 DNA reads TGTGCCAGCAGTTTGACAGAGTACAATGAGCAGTTCTTC. It codes for CASSLTEYNEQFF.

This sequence joins TRBV5-1 and TRBJ2-5; D unresolved. V was shortened by 2 bases and J by 3 bases, with 11 bases between the two germline ends. CDR1 and CDR2 from the germline V gene are SGHRS and YFSETQ. The CDR3 loop spans 14 amino acids. CDR3 region: CASSLLPGEETQYF. The CDR3 DNA follows: TGCGCCAGCAGCTTATTGCCCGGAGAAGAGACCCAGTACTTC.

The chain joins TRBV7-2 to TRBJ2-7; D may be TRBD2 (6 bases). Germline V CDR1 and CDR2: SGHTA, FQGNSA. The V end was cut by 5 bases, the J end by 4 bases, with 24 bases between. The CDR3 sequence is 17 residues long. DNA of the CDR3: TGTGCCAGCAGCGACCCGACCGGTGGTAGCGGACGATACGAGCAGTACGTC. Translating gives CASSDPTGGSGRYEQYV.

The gene calls are TRBV11-2 and TRBJ1-6, with D perhaps matching TRBD1 (6 bases). Trimming removed 1 base at V and 15 bases at J, with 7 bases between. The CDR3 sequence is 11 residues long. Germline loops: CDR1 SGHAT, CDR2 FQNNGV. The DNA of the CDR3 is TGTGCCAGCAGCTTAGGACAGGTCCTCCACTTT. It specifies CASSLGQVLHF.

This chain joins TRBV2 and TRBJ1-4; 8 bases agree with TRBD1. After removal of 7 bases from V and 7 bases from J, the junction contained 11 bases not matched to a gene. CDR3 length: 15 residues. The germline V gene encodes CDR1 SNHLY and CDR2 FYNNEI. The CDR3 region has the DNA TGTGCCAGCAAAGGACAGGGCGGGTTCGGTGAAAAACTGTTTTTT. As protein: CASKGQGGFGEKLFF. The entire variable domain, with the rest obtained from reference TRBV2 and TRBJ1-4, is as follows: EPEVTQTPSHQVTQMGQEVILRCVPISNHLYFYWYRQILGQKVEFLVSFYNNEISEKSEIFDDQFSVERPDGSNFTLKIRSTKLEDSAMYFCASKGQGGFGEKLFFGSGTQLSVL.

This chain links TRBV30 with TRBJ2-4, with D perhaps matching TRBD2 (7 bases). Germline CDR1 GTSNPN, CDR2 SVGIG (reference sequence). V lost 5 bases, J lost 1 base, and 15 bases lay in between. This CDR3 spans 15 amino acids. The CDR3 loop reads CAWGEGGLAKNIQYF. The CDR3 DNA is TGTGCCTGGGGAGAGGGGGGGCTGGCCAAAAACATTCAGTACTTC.

This clone has just a few counts. The V call is TRBV6-2 or TRBV6-3, the J call TRBJ1-1, with D possibly being TRBD1 (5 bases). The CDR3 contains 20 residues. CDR1 MNHEY and CDR2 SVGEGT come from the germline V gene. The V end lost 2 bases, the J end lost 5 bases, and 30 bases lay between the germline ends. CDR3 DNA sequence: TGTGCCAGCAGTTACACGGACACACAAACGTCCCGGGACGTACGGACTGAAGCTTTCTTT. This sequence encodes CASSYTDTQTSRDVRTEAFF.

This sequence joins TRBV5-6 and TRBJ2-2, with a weak D call TRBD1 (8 bases). Between the trimmed V and J ends, which lost 2 bases and 4 bases, there was a span of 15 bases. Germline assignment: CDR1 SGHDT and CDR2 YYEEEE. The CDR3 loop spans 16 amino acids. In nucleotides, the CDR3 is TGTGCCAGCAGCTTCCGGACAGGGAGGGGCACCGGGGAGCTGTTTTTT. This codes for CASSFRTGRGTGELFF.

This chain uses TRBV28 with TRBJ1-1; no reliable D call. The CDR3 consists of 13 residues. Germline-derived CDR1 and CDR2 are MDHEN and SYDVKM. V lost 7 bases and J 1 base, leaving 10 bases between the germline ends. In DNA form, the CDR3 reads TGTGCCAGCAACACCTTTCCGAACACTGAAGCTTTCTTT. It specifies CASNTFPNTEAFF.

The chain is built from TRBV6-6 and TRBJ2-2; D is unclear. The CDR3 sequence is 16 residues long. V was cut by 9 bases and J by 2 bases, with 19 bases left in between. Germline CDR1 is MNHNY and CDR2 is SVGAGI (reference sequence). DNA for the CDR3: TGTGCCAGGACCAGATTTAAACAGAAAAACACCGGGGAGCTGTTTTTT. It is translated as CARTRFKQKNTGELFF.

The rearrangement links TRBV3-1 (or the pseudogene TRBV3-2) to TRBJ2-5; no clear D gene. Trimming cost V 1 base and J 1 base, with 10 bases left between them. Germline V CDR1 and CDR2: LGHDT, YNNKEL (reference sequence). CDR3 length equals 15 residues. The CDR3 sequence is CASSQVTVFQETQYF. CDR3 in DNA: TGTGCCAGCAGCCAAGTGACGGTGTTCCAAGAGACCCAGTACTTC.

The chain uses TRBV6-5 and TRBJ1-2; no firm D call. CDR3 length: 13 amino acids. Per germline, CDR1 MNHEY and CDR2 SVGAGI. Between the trimmed V and J ends, which lost 10 bases and 2 bases, there was a span of 14 bases. The DNA of the CDR3 is TGTGCCACAAGTCTGGGAAGAAACTATGGCTACACCTTC. Translation gives CATSLGRNYGYTF.

The chain uses TRBV11-2 and TRBJ2-3; 12 nucleotides align to TRBD2. The CDR3 contains 14 residues. Unmatched junction bases numbered 3, after V lost 5 bases and J lost 6 bases. Germline CDR1 SGHAT, CDR2 FQNNGV. CDR3 DNA sequence: TGTGCCAGCAGCCTAGCGGGAGGGCACGATACGCAGTATTTT. It yields the protein CASSLAGGHDTQYF.

This chain links TRBV27 with TRBJ2-7; the D is unclear. Trimming removed 4 bases at V and 0 bases at J, with 10 bases between. Germline V gene data show CDR1 as MNHEY and CDR2 as SMNVEV (reference sequence). The CDR3 covers 14 residues. In nucleotides, the CDR3 is TGTGCCAGCAGTTCCTCCTGGAGCTCCTACGAGCAGTACGTC. Residues: CASSSSWSSYEQYV.

DNA of the CDR3: TGTGCCAGCAGTCGCCCCGTCGGGCTTGATCAGCCCCAGCATTTT. It encodes CASSRPVGLDQPQHF. V is TRBV6-2 or TRBV6-3 and J is TRBJ1-5; unclear D gene. CDR3 length equals 15 residues. The V gene lost 5 bases and the J gene lost 5 bases, with 16 bases spanning the gap. Germline lookup yields CDR1 MNHEY and CDR2 SVGEGT.